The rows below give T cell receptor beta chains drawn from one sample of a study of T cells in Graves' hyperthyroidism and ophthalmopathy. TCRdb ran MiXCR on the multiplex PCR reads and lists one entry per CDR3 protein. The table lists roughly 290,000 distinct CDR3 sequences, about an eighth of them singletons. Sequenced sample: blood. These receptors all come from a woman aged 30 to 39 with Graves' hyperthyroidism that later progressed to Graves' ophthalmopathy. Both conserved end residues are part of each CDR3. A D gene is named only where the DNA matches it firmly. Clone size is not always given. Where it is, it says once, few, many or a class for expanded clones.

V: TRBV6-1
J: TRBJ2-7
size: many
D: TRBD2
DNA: TGTGCCAGCAGTGCACTAGCGGGAGGAAAGGACGAGCAGTACTTC
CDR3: CASSALAGGKDEQYF

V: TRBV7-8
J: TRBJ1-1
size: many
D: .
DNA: TGTGCCAGCAGCTTAGTTGAAAACCTGCTCACTGAAGCTTTCTTT
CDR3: CASSLVENLLTEAFF

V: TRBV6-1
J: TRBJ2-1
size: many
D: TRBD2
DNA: TGTGCCAGCAGTTGGGGCGGGGGAAATGAGCAGTTCTTC
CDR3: CASSWGGGNEQFF

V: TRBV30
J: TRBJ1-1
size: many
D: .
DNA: TGTGCCTGGAGTTCCCCCAAAGGGGTGATCACTGAAGCTTTCTTT
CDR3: CAWSSPKGVITEAFF

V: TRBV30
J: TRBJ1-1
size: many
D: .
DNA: TGTGCCGGGTCAGCGAACACTGAAGCTTTCTTT
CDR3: CAGSANTEAFF

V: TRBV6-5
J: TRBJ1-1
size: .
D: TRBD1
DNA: TGTGCCAGCAGTTACTCGGACAGGGGAACTGAAGCTTTCTTT
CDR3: CASSYSDRGTEAFF

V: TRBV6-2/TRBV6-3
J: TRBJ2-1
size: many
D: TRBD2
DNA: TGTGCCAGCAGTTACCACCCGGGACTAGGGATGCATGAGCAGTTCTTC
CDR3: CASSYHPGLGMHEQFF

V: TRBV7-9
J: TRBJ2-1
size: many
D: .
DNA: TGTGCCAGCAGCTTAAAGTCGGGGTACAATGAGCAGTTCTTC
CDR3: CASSLKSGYNEQFF

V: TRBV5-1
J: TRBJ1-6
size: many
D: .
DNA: TGCGCCAGCAGCTTGGGCGGCGACTATAATTCACCCCTCCACTTT
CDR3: CASSLGGDYNSPLHF

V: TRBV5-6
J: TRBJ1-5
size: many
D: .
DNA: TGTGCCAGCAGCTTGACCGCAGGGCCGAATCAGCCCCAGCATTTT
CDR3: CASSLTAGPNQPQHF

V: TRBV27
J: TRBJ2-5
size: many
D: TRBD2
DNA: TGTGCCAGCAGTCCCTGGTTAGCGGGCCCCCAAGAGACCCAGTACTTC
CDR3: CASSPWLAGPQETQYF

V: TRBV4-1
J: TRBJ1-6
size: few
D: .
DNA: TGCGCCAGCAGCCAAGTCCCCGGGACACCTTTATACTGGCTCTCACCCCTCCACTTT
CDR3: CASSQVPGTPLYWLSPLHF

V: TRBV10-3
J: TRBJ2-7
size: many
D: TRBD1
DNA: TGTGCCATCAGGTCCGGGACAGGATTCTACGAGCAGTACTTC
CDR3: CAIRSGTGFYEQYF

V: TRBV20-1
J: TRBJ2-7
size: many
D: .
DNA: TGCAGTGCTAGCTACCCGGGACTGAGAAACGATGAGCAGTACTTC
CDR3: CSASYPGLRNDEQYF

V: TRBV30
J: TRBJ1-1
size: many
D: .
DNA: TGTGCCTGGAGCTCCGGGGTGAGGAACACTGAAGCTTTCTTT
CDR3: CAWSSGVRNTEAFF

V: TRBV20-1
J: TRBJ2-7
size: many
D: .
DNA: TGCAGTGCCACCCTAAGGGGGTGGGGGGAGCAGTACTTC
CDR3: CSATLRGWGEQYF

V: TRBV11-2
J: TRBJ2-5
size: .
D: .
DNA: TGTGCCAGCAGCTTAGATCCCCGCGGGCGTGAAGAGACCCAGTACTTC
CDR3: CASSLDPRGREETQYF

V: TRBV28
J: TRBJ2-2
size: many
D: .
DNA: TGTGCCAGCAGTCGTTCCACCGGGGAGCTGTTTTTT
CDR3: CASSRSTGELFF

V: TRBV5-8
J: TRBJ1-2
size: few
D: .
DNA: TGTGCCAGCAGCTCGGGACGGATACCTTATGGCTACACCTTC
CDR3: CASSSGRIPYGYTF

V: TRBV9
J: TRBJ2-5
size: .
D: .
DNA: TGTGCCAGCAGCGTAGGGGAGAGAGGGGAGACCGAGTACTTC
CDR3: CASSVGERGETEYF

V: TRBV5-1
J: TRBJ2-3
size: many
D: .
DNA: TGCGCCAGCAGCTTGGGGCCCTCCGGGAGAACAGATACGCAGTATTTT
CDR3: CASSLGPSGRTDTQYF

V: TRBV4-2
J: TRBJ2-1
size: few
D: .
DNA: TGTGCCAGCAGCCGAGGGGAGCTAGAGAATGAGCAGTTCTTC
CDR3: CASSRGELENEQFF

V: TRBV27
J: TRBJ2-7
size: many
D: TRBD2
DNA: TGTGCCAGCAGTGTGGCAGCGGGAGGACTCTACGAGCAGTACTTC
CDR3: CASSVAAGGLYEQYF

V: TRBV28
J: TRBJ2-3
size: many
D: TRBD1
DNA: TGTGCCAGCAGTTTAGCCGGGACAGGGACAGATACGCAGTATTTT
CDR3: CASSLAGTGTDTQYF

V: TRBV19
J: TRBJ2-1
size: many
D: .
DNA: TGTGCCAGTTCCCGCATAGGCTACGGGACCTTGAATGAGCAGTTCTTC
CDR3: CASSRIGYGTLNEQFF

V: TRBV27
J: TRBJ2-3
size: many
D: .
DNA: TGTGCCAGCAGCGACCCACGGGACACTTCCCCTATCACAGATACGCAGTATTTT
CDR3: CASSDPRDTSPITDTQYF

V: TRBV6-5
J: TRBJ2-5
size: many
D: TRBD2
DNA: TGTGCCAGCAGTTACTCTGGGGTAGCGGGAGATCGCGAGACCCAGTACTTC
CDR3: CASSYSGVAGDRETQYF

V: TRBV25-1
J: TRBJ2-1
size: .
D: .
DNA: TGTGCCAGCAGTGACTTCTATGGTGAGCAGTTCTTC
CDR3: CASSDFYGEQFF

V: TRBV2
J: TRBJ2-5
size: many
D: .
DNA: TGTGCCAGCAGTGAGTCGCAGCTAAGGAAAAAAACCCAAGAGACCCAGTACTTC
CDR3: CASSESQLRKKTQETQYF

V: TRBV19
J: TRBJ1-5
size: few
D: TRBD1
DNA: TGTGCCAGTAGTATCGTCACAGGGGGGAGCAATCAGCCCCAGCATTTT
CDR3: CASSIVTGGSNQPQHF

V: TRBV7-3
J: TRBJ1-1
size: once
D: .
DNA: TGTGCCAGCAGCCCGAGGGGGGGGGGGATGACTGAAGCTTTCTTT
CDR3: CASSPRGGGMTEAFF

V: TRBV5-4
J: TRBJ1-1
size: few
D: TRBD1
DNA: TGTGCCAGCAGCCCGATTCCCGGGACAGCTACCACTGAAGCTTTCTTT
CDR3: CASSPIPGTATTEAFF

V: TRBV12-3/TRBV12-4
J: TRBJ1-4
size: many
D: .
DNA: TGTGCCAGCAGTTTATGGCTGGCAACTAATGAAAAACTGTTTTTT
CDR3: CASSLWLATNEKLFF

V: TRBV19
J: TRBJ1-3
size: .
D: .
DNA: TGTGCCAGTAGTGGACCGACCGGTGGACGGAACACCATATATTTT
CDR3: CASSGPTGGRNTIYF

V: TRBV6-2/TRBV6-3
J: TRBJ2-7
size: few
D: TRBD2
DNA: TGTGCCAGCAGTTGGGTGAAAGCGGGAGACTACGAGCAGTACTTC
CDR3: CASSWVKAGDYEQYF

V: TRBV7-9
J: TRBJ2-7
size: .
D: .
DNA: TGTGCCAGCAGCCCACGCCCCCCCGAGCAGTACTTC
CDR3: CASSPRPPEQYF

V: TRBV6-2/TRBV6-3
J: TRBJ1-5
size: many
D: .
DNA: TGTGCCAGCAGTTACGACGGCAAGGGGGGCCAGATTAATCAGCCCCAGCATTTT
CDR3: CASSYDGKGGQINQPQHF

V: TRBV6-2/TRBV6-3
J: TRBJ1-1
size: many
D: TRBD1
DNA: TGTGCCACACAATCGGGACAGGCTCGCACTGAAGCTTTCTTT
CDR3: CATQSGQARTEAFF

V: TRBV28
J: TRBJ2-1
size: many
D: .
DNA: TGTGCCAGCGAAATCACGGGCTCCTACAATGAGCAGTTCTTC
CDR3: CASEITGSYNEQFF

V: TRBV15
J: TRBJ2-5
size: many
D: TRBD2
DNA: TGTGCCACCAGCAGAGATAGGGCGGGAGGGGAGACCCAGTACTTC
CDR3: CATSRDRAGGETQYF

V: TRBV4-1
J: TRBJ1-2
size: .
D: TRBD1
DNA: TGCGCCAGCAGCCAGCCGGGACAGGGCTTCTATGGCTACACCTTC
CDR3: CASSQPGQGFYGYTF

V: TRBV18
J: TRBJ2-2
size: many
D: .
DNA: TGTGCCAGCTCACCACCTACATGGAACACCGGGGAGCTGTTTTTT
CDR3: CASSPPTWNTGELFF

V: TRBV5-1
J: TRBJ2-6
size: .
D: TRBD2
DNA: TGCGCCAGCAGCTGGACTAGCACGAGCTCTGGGGCCAACGTCCTGACTTTC
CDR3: CASSWTSTSSGANVLTF

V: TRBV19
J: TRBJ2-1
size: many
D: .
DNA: TGTGCCAGTAGTACCTTCCGCGGTGCCTACAATGAGCAGTTCTTC
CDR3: CASSTFRGAYNEQFF

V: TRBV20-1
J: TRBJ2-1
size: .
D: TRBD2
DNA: TGCAGTCAGGGTGGGGGACTAGCGGGAAATAATGAGCAGTTCTTC
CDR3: CSQGGGLAGNNEQFF

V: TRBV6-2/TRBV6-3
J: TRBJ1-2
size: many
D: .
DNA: TGTGCCAGCAGTTACTCGACTAGCGGGGATCACACCTTC
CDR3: CASSYSTSGDHTF

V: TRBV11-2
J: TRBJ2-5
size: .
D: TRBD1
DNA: TGTGCCAGCTTCTCGGGACAGATAGAGACCCAGTACTTC
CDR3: CASFSGQIETQYF

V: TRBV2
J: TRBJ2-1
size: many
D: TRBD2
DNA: TGTGCCAGCAAGGAGCGGGGGGGTATTGAGCAGTTCTTC
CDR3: CASKERGGIEQFF

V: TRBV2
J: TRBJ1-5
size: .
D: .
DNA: TGTGCCAGCACTTACCGGGCCACTAGCAATCAGCCCCAGCATTTT
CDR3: CASTYRATSNQPQHF

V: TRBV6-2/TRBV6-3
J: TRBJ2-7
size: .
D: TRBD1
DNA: TGTGCCAGCCGCAGGGGACAGAGTAACTACGAGCAGTACTTC
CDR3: CASRRGQSNYEQYF

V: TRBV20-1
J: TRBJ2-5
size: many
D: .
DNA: TGCAGTGCTAGAGGAGGTGGGACCCCACAGTACTTC
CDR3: CSARGGGTPQYF

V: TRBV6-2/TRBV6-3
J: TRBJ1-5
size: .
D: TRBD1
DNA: TGTGCCAGCAGTGGACAGGGGGCGCAGGGCAATCAGCCCCAGCATTTT
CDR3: CASSGQGAQGNQPQHF

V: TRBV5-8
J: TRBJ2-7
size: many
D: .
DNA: TGTGCCAGCTTACCCACAAGTTTCCACGAGCAGTACTTC
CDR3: CASLPTSFHEQYF

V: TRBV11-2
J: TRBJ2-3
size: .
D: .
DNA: TGTGCCAGCAGCCAAGTTTTGGGGAACGTACAGGGCACAGATACGCAGTATTTT
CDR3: CASSQVLGNVQGTDTQYF